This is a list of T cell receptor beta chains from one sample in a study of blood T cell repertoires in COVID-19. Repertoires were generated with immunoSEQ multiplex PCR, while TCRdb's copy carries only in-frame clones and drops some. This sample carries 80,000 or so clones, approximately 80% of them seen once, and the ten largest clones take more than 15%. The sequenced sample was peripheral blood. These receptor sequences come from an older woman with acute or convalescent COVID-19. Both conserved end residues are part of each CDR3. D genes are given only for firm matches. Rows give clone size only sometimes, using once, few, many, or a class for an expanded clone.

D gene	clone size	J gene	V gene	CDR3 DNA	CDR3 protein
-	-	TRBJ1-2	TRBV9	TGTGCCAGCAGCGTAGGGGCCGGAAGCTATGGCTACACCTTC	CASSVGAGSYGYTF
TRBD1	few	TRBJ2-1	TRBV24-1	TGTGCCACCAGTGAGGCCCCGGGACAGGGCACCTACAATGAGCAGTTCTTC	CATSEAPGQGTYNEQFF
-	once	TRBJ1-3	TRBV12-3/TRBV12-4	TGTGCCAGTAGTACCCGAGAAAACACCATATATTTT	CASSTRENTIYF
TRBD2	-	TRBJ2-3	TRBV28	TGTGCCAGCAGTTTATGGGCGGGGGGACACACAGATACGCAGTATTTT	CASSLWAGGHTDTQYF
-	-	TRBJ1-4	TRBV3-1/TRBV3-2	TGTGCCAGCAGCCAACTACCGGCGGGACTCCCCTCGGGGGATGCTGAAAAACTGTTTTTT	CASSQLPAGLPSGDAEKLFF
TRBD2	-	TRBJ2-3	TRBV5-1	TGCGCCAGCACGTCCGGGACTAGCGGCACAGATACGCAGTATTTT	CASTSGTSGTDTQYF
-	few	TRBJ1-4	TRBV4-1	TGCGCCAGCAGCCAAAACAGGCAGGGAAATGAAAAACTGTTTTTT	CASSQNRQGNEKLFF
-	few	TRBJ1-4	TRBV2	TGTGCCAGCAGTAAACAGGTGCCCAGAACTAATGAAAAACTGTTTTTT	CASSKQVPRTNEKLFF
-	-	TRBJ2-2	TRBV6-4	TGTGCCAGCAGTCGGGGTACCGGGGAGCTGTTTTTT	CASSRGTGELFF
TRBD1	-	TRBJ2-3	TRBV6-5	TGTGCCAGCAGCAGACAGGGTAGCACAGATACGCAGTATTTT	CASSRQGSTDTQYF
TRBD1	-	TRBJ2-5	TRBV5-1	TGCGCCAGCAGCTCAACCGGGACAGGGGAAGAGACCCAGTACTTC	CASSSTGTGEETQYF
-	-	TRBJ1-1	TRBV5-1	TGCGCCAGTCTACAGGGCACTGAAGCTTTCTTT	CASLQGTEAFF
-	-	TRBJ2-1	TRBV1	TGCACCAGCAGCCAAGATGGGGGGGGCTCGGGCAATGAGCAGTTCTTC	CTSSQDGGGSGNEQFF
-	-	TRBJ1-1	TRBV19	TGTGCCAGTAGTATTCCTATCCCTCGGGCCTCGCGCAGGGACACTGAAGCTTTCTTT	CASSIPIPRASRRDTEAFF
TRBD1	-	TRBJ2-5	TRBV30	TGTGCCTGGAGCCTGACAGGGGGAGGAGAGACCCAGTACTTC	CAWSLTGGGETQYF
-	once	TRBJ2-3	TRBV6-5	TGTGCCAGCGGGGAGGGACAGGTTCTTTTCTTT	CASGEGQVLFF
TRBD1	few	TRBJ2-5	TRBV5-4	TGTGCCAGCAGCTTGGTGGCAGGGGGACGAGAGACCCAGTACTTC	CASSLVAGGRETQYF
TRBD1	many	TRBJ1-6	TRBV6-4	TGTGCCAGCAGTGAAGGACAGGGAGCCTCACCCCTCCACTTT	CASSEGQGASPLHF
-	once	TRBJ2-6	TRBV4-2	TGTGCCAGCAGCCAAGTTGGCAGGGGAACCTCTGGGGCCAACGTCCTGACTTTC	CASSQVGRGTSGANVLTF
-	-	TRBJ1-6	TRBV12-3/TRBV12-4	TGTGCCAGCAGTCCTATACTTAATTCACCCCTCCACTTT	CASSPILNSPLHF
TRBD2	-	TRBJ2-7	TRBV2	TGTGCCAGCAGTGAACTAGCGGGGGACACCTACGAGCAGTACTTC	CASSELAGDTYEQYF
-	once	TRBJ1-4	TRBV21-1	TGTGCCAGCAGCTCACCGGGACAGGTAAGTGAAAAACTGTTTTTT	CASSSPGQVSEKLFF
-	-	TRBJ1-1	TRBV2	TGTGCCAGCAGTGAAGGGAACAGTATCACTGAAGCTTTCTTT	CASSEGNSITEAFF
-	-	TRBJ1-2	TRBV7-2	TGTGCCAGCAGCCCCCAACGACAGAGTAACTATGGCTACACCTTC	CASSPQRQSNYGYTF